This T cell receptor beta chain derives from a study of T cell responses to AZD1222 COVID-19 vaccine. General study results and limits: Scientists sampled the repertoires only once the peak T cell response had passed. Only a handful of AZD1222 recipients, five to seven in all, had baseline seropositivity. Among vaccine-associated CD4 TCRs, coverage spanned spike, with dominance at 160-218 and 743-854. The donor cohort was predominantly white British with a female majority, and clonal diversity may have been underestimated.

Sequenced by immunoSEQ multiplex PCR; TCRdb stores in-frame clones only, minus some. The data hold 150,000 to 200,000 clones, with just over 90% observed a single time. In the case of this clone: Antigen unknown.

CDR3 length: 17 residues. The V gene lost 5 bases and the J gene lost 3 bases, with 22 bases spanning the gap. Germline-derived CDR1 and CDR2 are KGHSH and LQKENI. This TCR was sampled from an adult in good health. Sequences were derived from peripheral blood, sampled on day 0 of AZD1222 vaccination. This chain joins TRBV18 and TRBJ1-1, with D perhaps TRBD1 (6 bases). CDR3 residues: CASSGTLNRDLHTEAFF. The CDR3 bases are TGTGCCAGCTCAGGGACACTTAACAGGGATTTGCACACTGAAGCTTTCTTT.